One T cell receptor beta chain is described in this entry. Its antigen remains unknown. At one boundary the junction diverges from the germline segment, which might be a read error. CDR1 is LGHNA, CDR2 YSLEER, per germline. CDR3 size: 15 residues. The sample belongs to a study of Graves' ophthalmopathy and Graves' hyperthyroidism. Overall study results and limits: Between ophthalmopathy and stable hyperthyroidism, a 13-signature model drew a separation with around 86% sensitivity and around 80% specificity. Blood also carried most expanded thyroid clonotypes exceeding 0.001 frequency.

TCR beta CDR3 amplification used RNA transcripts. HTBI-primed RT-PCR formed the first round, and a multiplex PCR formed the second. TCRdb recomputed calls from the multiplex PCR reads with MiXCR, one row per CDR3 protein. The data hold 1 million to 1.3 million distinct CDR3 sequences, with 35% to 45% observed a single time. Aged 18 to 65, hyperthyroidism patients had new diagnoses of under 2 months' duration. Diagnosis was based on clinical symptoms, serum thyroxine, TRAb, thyroid ultrasound and orbital computed tomography. The sequence was collected from an adult man with Graves' hyperthyroidism. The V call is TRBV4-3, the J call TRBJ2-7; D is possibly TRBD2 (7 bases). Input material: peripheral blood or thyroid tissue (not recorded which). The CDR3 here is CASSQEWGGSYERYF. DNA for the CDR3: TGCGCCAGCAGCCAAGAATGGGGGGGCTCCTACGAGCGGTACTTC.